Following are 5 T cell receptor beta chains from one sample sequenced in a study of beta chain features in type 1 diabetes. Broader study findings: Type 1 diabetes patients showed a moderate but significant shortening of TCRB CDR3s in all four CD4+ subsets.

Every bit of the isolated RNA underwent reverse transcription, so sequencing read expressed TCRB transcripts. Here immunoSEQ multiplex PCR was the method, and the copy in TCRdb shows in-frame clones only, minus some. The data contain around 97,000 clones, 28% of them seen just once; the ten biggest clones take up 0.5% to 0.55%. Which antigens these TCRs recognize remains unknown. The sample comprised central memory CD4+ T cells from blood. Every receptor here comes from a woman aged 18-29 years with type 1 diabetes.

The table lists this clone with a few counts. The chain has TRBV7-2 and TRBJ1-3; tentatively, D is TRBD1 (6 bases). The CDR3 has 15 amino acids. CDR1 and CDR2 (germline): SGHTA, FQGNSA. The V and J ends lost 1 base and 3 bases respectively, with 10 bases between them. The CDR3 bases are TGTGCCAGCAGCTTAGGCCCAGGGGATGGAAACACCATATATTTT. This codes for CASSLGPGDGNTIYF.

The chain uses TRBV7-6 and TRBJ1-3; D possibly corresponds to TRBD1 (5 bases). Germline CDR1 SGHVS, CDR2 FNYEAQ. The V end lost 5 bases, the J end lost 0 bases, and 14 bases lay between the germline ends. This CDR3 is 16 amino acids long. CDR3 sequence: CASSPGVGLSGNTIYF. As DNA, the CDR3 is TGTGCCAGCAGCCCTGGCGTGGGGCTCTCTGGAAACACCATATATTTT.

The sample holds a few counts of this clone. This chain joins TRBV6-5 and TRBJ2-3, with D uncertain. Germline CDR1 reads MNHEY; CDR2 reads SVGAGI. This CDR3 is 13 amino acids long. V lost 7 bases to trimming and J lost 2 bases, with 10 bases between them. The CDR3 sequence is CASTGHYTDTQYF. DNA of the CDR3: TGTGCCAGCACTGGCCATTACACAGATACGCAGTATTTT.

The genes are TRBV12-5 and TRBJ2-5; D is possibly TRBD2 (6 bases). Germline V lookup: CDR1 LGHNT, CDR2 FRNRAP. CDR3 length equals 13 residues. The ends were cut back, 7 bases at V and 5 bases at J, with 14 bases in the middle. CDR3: CASAGEVRETQYF. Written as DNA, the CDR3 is TGTGCTAGTGCCGGGGAGGTCCGGGAGACCCAGTACTTC.

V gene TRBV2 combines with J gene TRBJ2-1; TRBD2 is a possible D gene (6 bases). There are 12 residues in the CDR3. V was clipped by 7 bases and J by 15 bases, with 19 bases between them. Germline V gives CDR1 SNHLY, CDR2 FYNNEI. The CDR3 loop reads CASTNSGTAWFF. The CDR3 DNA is TGTGCCAGCACCAATAGCGGAACCGCGTGGTTCTTC. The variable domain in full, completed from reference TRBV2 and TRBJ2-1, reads EPEVTQTPSHQVTQMGQEVILRCVPISNHLYFYWYRQILGQKVEFLVSFYNNEISEKSEIFDDQFSVERPDGSNFTLKIRSTKLEDSAMYFCASTNSGTAWFFGPGTRLTVL.